These 25 T cell receptor beta chains share one sample of origin, sequenced in a study of blood T cell repertoires in COVID-19. Some clones are missing from TCRdb's copy, which holds only in-frame ones; the method was immunoSEQ multiplex PCR. Seen here are around 99,000 clones, less than 85% observed once, and the top ten hold 15% to 20%. The sample comprised peripheral blood. The source of these receptors is an elderly woman with active or convalescent COVID-19.

The rearrangement uses TRBV6-1 and TRBJ2-5; 8 positions match TRBD1. The V gene end was trimmed by 3 bases and the J gene end by 5 bases; junction bases not matched to a gene: 8. The CDR3 contains 15 residues. CDR1 is MNHNS and CDR2 is SASEGT in the germline V gene. The DNA for the CDR3 is TGTGCCAGCAGTGAGACAGGGGTAAACAGGGAGACCCAGTACTTC. Translation gives CASSETGVNRETQYF.

The CDR3 DNA is TGTGCCAGCAGCCCGGACAGAAACCTCTACGAGCAGTACTTC. Translated: CASSPDRNLYEQYF. This rearrangement joins TRBV7-2 to TRBJ2-7; D perhaps matches TRBD1 (6 bases). CDR3 size: 14 residues. Trimming removed 5 bases at V and 3 bases at J, with 14 bases between. Looked up from germline, CDR1 is SGHTA and CDR2 is FQGNSA.

V gene TRBV7-8 combines with J gene TRBJ1-5; the match to TRBD1 covers 8 bases. Unmatched junction bases numbered 10, after V lost 6 bases and J lost 0 bases. Germline V gene sequence: CDR1 SGHVS, CDR2 FQNEAQ. CDR3 length: 17 amino acids. The CDR3 loop is CASSNGQGRYSNQPQHF. The CDR3 region has the DNA TGTGCCAGCAGTAACGGACAGGGCCGTTATAGCAATCAGCCCCAGCATTTT.

The chain has TRBV11-3 and TRBJ2-1; D is possibly TRBD1 (6 bases). Trimming removed 1 base from V and 2 bases from J, with 15 bases in between. This CDR3 spans 17 amino acids. Germline loops: CDR1 SGHNT, CDR2 YENEEA. The CDR3 sequence: CASSLGGLQGTYNEQFF. DNA of the CDR3: TGTGCCAGCAGCTTAGGGGGCTTACAGGGAACCTACAATGAGCAGTTCTTC.

The chain recombines TRBV15 with TRBJ2-3, with no clear D. Trimming removed 0 bases from V and 4 bases from J, with 11 bases in between. This CDR3 has 15 amino acids. Looked up from germline, CDR1 is LNHNV and CDR2 is YYDKDF (reference sequence). The CDR3 sequence: CATSRDQVVADTQYF. The CDR3 nucleotides are TGTGCCACCAGCAGAGATCAGGTCGTTGCAGATACGCAGTATTTT.

This sequence joins TRBV6-1 and TRBJ2-7; possible D gene TRBD2, 5 bases. The CDR3 extends over 15 amino acids. The V end was cut by 2 bases, the J end by 2 bases, with 13 bases between. Germline V CDR1 and CDR2: MNHNS, SASEGT. CDR3 nucleotide sequence: TGTGCCAGCAGTGAACTGAGGGTGCTCACCTACGAGCAGTACTTC. This codes for CASSELRVLTYEQYF.

This chain uses TRBV7-7 with TRBJ2-2; D might be TRBD1 (5 bases). Germline loops: CDR1 SSHAT, CDR2 FNYEAQ (reference sequence). This CDR3 comprises 14 residues. The V end lost 5 bases, the J end lost 1 base, and 8 bases lay between the germline ends. The CDR3 here is CASSRGQNTGELFF. For the CDR3, the DNA is TGTGCCAGCAGCAGAGGACAGAACACCGGGGAGCTGTTTTTT.

This chain uses TRBV7-2 with TRBJ2-1; the match to TRBD1 covers 8 bases. CDR1 and CDR2 (germline): SGHTA, FQGNSA. The V gene end was trimmed by 1 base and the J gene end by 8 bases; junction bases not matched to a gene: 4. CDR3 size: 14 residues. CDR3 sequence: CASSLGTRGHEQFF. CDR3 sequence (DNA): TGTGCCAGCAGCTTAGGGACCAGGGGGCATGAGCAGTTCTTC.

This clone was counted between two and nine times. The genes are TRBV20-1 and TRBJ2-5; no firm D call. Between the trimmed V and J ends, which lost 6 bases and 5 bases, there was a span of 10 bases. Germline V gene sequence: CDR1 DFQATT, CDR2 SNEGSKA (reference sequence). The CDR3 runs to 11 residues. The CDR3 is CSAGRRETQYF. The DNA of the CDR3 is TGCAGTGCGGGCCGAAGGGAGACCCAGTACTTC.

The chain combines TRBV6-1 with TRBJ1-6; the match to TRBD1 covers 8 bases. The CDR3 runs 14 residues. Germline values: CDR1 MNHNS, CDR2 SASEGT. V gave up 3 bases and J gave up 9 bases; unmatched junction bases: 4. As DNA, the CDR3 is TGTGCCAGCAGTGACAACAGGGGGGTTTCACCCCTCCACTTT. Protein product: CASSDNRGVSPLHF.

This rearrangement joins TRBV6-1 to TRBJ1-4; D gene unclear. CDR1 is MNHNS, CDR2 SASEGT, per germline. This CDR3 contains 15 residues. V dropped 3 bases and J dropped 5 bases, with 13 bases sitting between them. The CDR3 is CASSDGRTGNEKLFF. CDR3 coding DNA: TGTGCCAGCAGTGATGGCCGGACGGGAAATGAAAAACTGTTTTTT.

The chain joins TRBV7-3 to TRBJ2-1; 10 bases map to TRBD2. Germline CDR1 SGHTA, CDR2 FQGTGA. The CDR3 is 15 amino acids. The V and J ends lost 2 bases and 8 bases, in that order; junction bases with no gene match: 6. In nucleotides, the CDR3 is TGTGCCAGCAGCTTAGATCTAGCGGGAGCCGATGAGCAGTTCTTC. Translated: CASSLDLAGADEQFF.

The chain is built from TRBV5-1 and TRBJ1-1; 9 bases line up with TRBD1. CDR1 and CDR2 from the germline V gene are SGHRS and YFSETQ. The CDR3 length is 17 residues. The trim removed 4 bases at V and 5 bases at J, leaving 15 bases unmatched. CDR3 sequence reads: CASSTLDNTGGRTEAFF. The CDR3 DNA reads TGCGCCAGCAGCACCCTGGATAATACAGGGGGCAGGACTGAAGCTTTCTTT.

This clone was seen many times. The V and J genes are TRBV7-6 and TRBJ1-6; D is unresolved. Germline V gene data show CDR1 as SGHVS and CDR2 as FNYEAQ. The CDR3 runs 17 residues. V shed 3 bases and J shed 2 bases, with 14 bases lying between them. The CDR3 spells CASSFWPPGAYNSPLHF. The CDR3 DNA reads as TGTGCCAGCAGCTTTTGGCCGCCGGGAGCCTATAATTCACCCCTCCACTTT.

The rearrangement uses TRBV7-3 and TRBJ1-1; D is unresolved. Germline CDR1 SGHTA, CDR2 FQGTGA. The V gene lost 8 bases and the J gene lost 1 base, with 8 bases spanning the gap. This CDR3 comprises 12 residues. CDR3 nucleotides: TGTGCCAGCGGTAGACAGAACACTGAAGCTTTCTTT. Encoded protein: CASGRQNTEAFF.

About this clone: At one end the junction does not follow the germline gene, possibly because of a read error. The chain recombines TRBV5-1 with TRBJ2-3; TRBD2 matches at 8 bases. The length of the CDR3 is 16 residues. CDR1 and CDR2 (germline): SGHRS, YFSETQ. DNA of the CDR3: TGTGCCAGCAGCTTGGGGGGTAGCGGGACGGCAGATACGCAGTATTTT. This sequence encodes CASSLGGSGTADTQYF.

The chain combines TRBV11-2 with TRBJ2-7, with D possibly being TRBD2 (5 bases). This CDR3 is 13 amino acids long. Germline CDR1 is SGHAT and CDR2 is FQNNGV. Trimming took 5 bases from V and 6 from J, leaving 14 bases between them. CDR3 residues: CASSRGRAIEQYF. DNA of the CDR3: TGTGCCAGCAGCCGCGGGCGAGCCATCGAGCAGTACTTC.

This chain uses TRBV29-1 with TRBJ2-1; 10 positions match TRBD1. The trim removed 6 bases at V and 7 bases at J, leaving 0 bases unmatched. This CDR3 has 11 residues. Per the germline V gene, CDR1 is SQVTM and CDR2 is ANQGSEA. The CDR3 here is CSVGQGNEQFF. The DNA for the CDR3 is TGCAGCGTGGGACAGGGGAATGAGCAGTTCTTC.

This chain links TRBV5-4 with TRBJ2-3; 11 nucleotides agree with TRBD2. The V and J ends lost 4 bases and 5 bases, in that order; junction bases with no gene match: 3. CDR3 length: 14 amino acids. Germline CDR1 is SGHNT and CDR2 is YYREEE (reference sequence). The CDR3 sequence is CASSPTSGGDTQYF. In DNA, the CDR3 is TGTGCCAGCAGCCCTACTAGCGGGGGAGATACGCAGTATTTT.

This clone was counted a few times. CDR3 sequence reads: CAWSGAESSYEQYF. The CDR3 bases are TGTGCCTGGAGTGGAGCGGAAAGCTCCTACGAGCAGTACTTC. This chain uses TRBV30 with TRBJ2-7; a possible D gene is TRBD2 (5 bases). This CDR3 region has 14 residues. Per the germline V gene, CDR1 is GTSNPN and CDR2 is SVGIG (reference sequence). V lost 1 base, J lost 0 bases, and 10 bases lay in between.

The chain employs TRBV2 and TRBJ2-5; TRBD1 might be the D (5 bases). Germline CDR1 and CDR2: SNHLY and FYNNEI. Trimming removed 8 bases at V and 7 bases at J, with 17 bases between. The length of the CDR3 is 13 residues. This CDR3 reads CASGAGPLGTQYF. CDR3 nucleotide sequence: TGTGCCAGCGGGGCCGGACCCTTGGGGACCCAGTACTTC. Full variable domain (remainder filled in from reference TRBV2 and TRBJ2-5): EPEVTQTPSHQVTQMGQEVILRCVPISNHLYFYWYRQILGQKVEFLVSFYNNEISEKSEIFDDQFSVERPDGSNFTLKIRSTKLEDSAMYFCASGAGPLGTQYFGPGTRLLVL.

The chain couples TRBV2 to TRBJ2-5, with TRBD2 matching 15 bases. The V gene's germline CDR1 is SNHLY and CDR2 FYNNEI. Trimming at V came to 5 bases and at J to 5 bases, leaving 6 bases not matched to a gene. The CDR3 spans 16 residues. The CDR3, as DNA: TGTGCCAGCAGTCCTGGACTAGCGGGAGGGGATGAGACCCAGTACTTC. Translated, it gives CASSPGLAGGDETQYF.

DNA for the CDR3: TGTGCCAGCAGGCCCCCGTGGAGCTCCTACAATGAGCAGTTCTTC. It yields the protein CASRPPWSSYNEQFF. The rearrangement uses TRBV6-5 and TRBJ2-1, with unresolved D. CDR1 MNHEY and CDR2 SVGAGI come from the germline V gene. With 6 bases removed from V and 0 bases from J, the gap between germline ends came to 12 bases. The CDR3 runs 15 residues.

This clone was seen a few times. The rearrangement joins TRBV5-6 to TRBJ1-4; D is possibly TRBD1 (5 bases). Germline V gene sequence: CDR1 SGHDT, CDR2 YYEEEE. This CDR3 is built from 15 residues. Trimming took off 4 bases at V and 3 bases at J, with 13 bases between the two ends. This CDR3 is CASSLGEPANEKLFF. The DNA of the CDR3 is TGTGCCAGCAGCCTGGGGGAGCCGGCTAATGAAAAACTGTTTTTT.

The rearrangement joins TRBV18 to TRBJ1-2; 8 positions agree with TRBD1. V lost 3 bases to trimming and J lost 0 bases; unmatched junction nucleotides: 6. From germline, CDR1 is KGHSH and CDR2 LQKENI. The CDR3 length is 16 residues. In nucleotides, the CDR3 is TGTGCCAGCTCACCCCTTGGACAGGGAGCTAACTATGGCTACACCTTC. As protein: CASSPLGQGANYGYTF.